These T cell receptor beta chains were read from a single sample in a study of shared clonotypes between healthy human individuals. Using immunoSEQ multiplex PCR, the repertoire was profiled, and TCRdb retains in-frame clones only, with some absent. The table records more than 900,000 clones, around 78% of them present only once. Sequencing input: memory CD4+ T cells from PBMCs. The receptors here all came from a man between 18 and 35 years old in good health. Some clones in this sample may be carry-over from other donors' samples. The CDR3 runs from the conserved cysteine through the conserved F or W. A D gene is named only where the DNA matches it firmly. Expanded clones are given a class, and other clones once, few, many or no size at all.

NA TRBJ2-6 NA TRBV7-9 TGTGCCAGCAGCTTGCTGGGGGTCGGGGCCAACGTCCTGACTTTC CASSLLGVGANVLTF
NA TRBJ2-3 few TRBV5-6 TGTGCCAGCAGCTTGTTGTCGACAGATACGCAGTATTTT CASSLLSTDTQYF
NA TRBJ2-1 once TRBV29-1 TGCAGCGTTGATCGGATGGCCGTTACCCGCAATGAGCAGTTCTTC CSVDRMAVTRNEQFF
TRBD2 TRBJ2-7 NA TRBV4-2 TGTGCCAGCAGCCAAGATATGTGGACTAGCGGCGCCTACGAGCAGTACTTC CASSQDMWTSGAYEQYF
NA TRBJ1-5 NA TRBV7-8 TGTGCCAGCAGCTTAGCAGGGTACGGCAATCAGCCCCAGCATTTT CASSLAGYGNQPQHF
NA TRBJ2-2 NA TRBV2 TGTGCCAGCAGCCCAGGAAGGTTCACCGGGGAGCTGTTTTTT CASSPGRFTGELFF
NA TRBJ2-5 NA TRBV28 TGTGCCAGCAGTGCAGACAGGAAAGACCAAGAGACCCAGTACTTC CASSADRKDQETQYF
NA TRBJ2-7 NA TRBV6-5 TGTGCCAGCAGTTACTTAGGGGGTAAGCAGTACTTC CASSYLGGKQYF
NA TRBJ1-1 NA TRBV6-1 TGTGCCAGCAGTGAAAAGGGACAAGTTTGGACTGAAGCTTTCTTT CASSEKGQVWTEAFF
NA TRBJ2-1 NA TRBV28 TGTGCCAGCAGTTTCGCGACTATCCGAGGCAATGAGCAGTTCTTC CASSFATIRGNEQFF
NA TRBJ2-7 few TRBV19 TGTGCCAGTAGTATAGATCTTAGGGCAGGGGAAGCCTACGAGCAGTACTTC CASSIDLRAGEAYEQYF
TRBD2 TRBJ2-3 NA TRBV6-5 TGTGCCAGCAGTTCCCTGGGCGGGAGGACAGATACGCAGTATTTT CASSSLGGRTDTQYF
NA TRBJ2-5 NA TRBV9 TGTGCCAGCAGCCGGGCCGAGGGGACGTACCAAGAGACCCAGTACTTC CASSRAEGTYQETQYF
NA TRBJ1-2 few TRBV4-3 TGCGCCAGCAGCCAAGAATTGAGGGAGGGGGGAGGCTACACCTTC CASSQELREGGGYTF
NA TRBJ1-2 NA TRBV15 TGTGCCACCAGCAGAGATCGACATGGCTACACCTTC CATSRDRHGYTF
NA TRBJ1-1 NA TRBV6-6 TGTGCCAGCAGTTACGGACCGATTGAAGCTTTCTTT CASSYGPIEAFF
NA TRBJ2-7 NA TRBV6-5 TGTGCCAGCAGAGAGGGAAACGGTTTCTTTTACGAGCAGTACTTC CASREGNGFFYEQYF
NA TRBJ2-1 NA TRBV7-3 TGTGCCAGCAGCTTAGGGAGCCCTTCCTACAATGAGCAGTTCTTC CASSLGSPSYNEQFF
NA TRBJ1-1 NA TRBV9 TGTGCCAGCAGCGTAGGTGGGCGGAACACTGAAGCTTTCTTT CASSVGGRNTEAFF
NA TRBJ2-2 NA TRBV7-9 TGTGCCAGCAGTTCCCCCAAAATAAGGACCGGGGAGCTGTTTTTT CASSSPKIRTGELFF
NA TRBJ2-3 NA TRBV6-4 TGTGCCAGCAGTAGGAGAGATACGCAGTATTTT CASSRRDTQYF
NA TRBJ1-1 NA TRBV6-6 TGTGCCAGCAGTTACTCGACGGGCGGGCAGGAAGCTTTCTTT CASSYSTGGQEAFF
TRBD1 TRBJ1-1 NA TRBV12-5 TGTGCTAGTGGCCAACGGACAGGAGAAGCTTTCTTT CASGQRTGEAFF
TRBD2 TRBJ2-7 NA TRBV9 TGTGCCAGCAGCGTAGCTGCTATAGCGGGAGGGTCCTACGAGCAGTACTTC CASSVAAIAGGSYEQYF
NA TRBJ2-3 NA TRBV5-1 TGCGCCAGCAGCGCAGACACAGATACGCAGTATTTT CASSADTDTQYF
NA TRBJ2-5 NA TRBV2 TGTGCCAGCAGTGAAGATCTGGGAGGACAGAGAGAGACCCAGTACTTC CASSEDLGGQRETQYF
NA TRBJ1-1 few TRBV5-5 TGTGCCAGCAGCCCCTGGGGGGACACTGAAGCTTTCTTT CASSPWGDTEAFF
NA TRBJ2-3 NA TRBV9 TGTGCCAGCAGCCTAAGAGGGGCCTCTAGCACAGATACGCAGTATTTT CASSLRGASSTDTQYF
TRBD1 TRBJ1-4 NA TRBV5-1 TGCGCCAGCAGCTTACACAGGGGCGGAGATGAAAAACTGTTTTTT CASSLHRGGDEKLFF
NA TRBJ2-2 NA TRBV10-1 TGCGCCAGCAGTGCCCCCGGGGGAAGGGAGCTGTTTTTT CASSAPGGRELFF
TRBD1 TRBJ1-2 NA TRBV9 TGTGCCAGCAGCGCTCAACAGGGGGCAGAGGGCTACACCTTC CASSAQQGAEGYTF
NA TRBJ2-7 few TRBV5-1 TGCGCCAGCAGCTTGGAGCCGGGAACCTCCTACGAGCAGTACTTC CASSLEPGTSYEQYF
TRBD2 TRBJ2-7 few TRBV7-6 TGTGCCAGCAGCCCGACTAGCGAAACTCCCTACGAGCAGTACTTC CASSPTSETPYEQYF
NA TRBJ2-3 NA TRBV2 TGTGCCAGCAGTGAGAGAACAGATACGCAGTATTTT CASSERTDTQYF
NA TRBJ2-3 once TRBV5-1 TGCGCCAGCAGCCCCCCCTTAGGTCGACACACAGATACGCAGTATTTT CASSPPLGRHTDTQYF
NA TRBJ1-5 many TRBV5-1 TGCGCCAGCAGCTTGATATGGGGACAGCCCCAGCATTTT CASSLIWGQPQHF
TRBD2 TRBJ2-7 NA TRBV27 TGTGCCAGCAGCTACAGTAGCGGGAGGCTGACCTACGAGCAGTACTTC CASSYSSGRLTYEQYF
NA TRBJ2-1 NA TRBV7-9 TGTGCCAGCAGCTTAGCGTCGGTTGAGCAGTTCTTC CASSLASVEQFF
NA TRBJ1-4 few TRBV5-1 TGCGCCAGCAGCTTGAACCCGAGTGATGGAAAACTGTTTTTT CASSLNPSDGKLFF
TRBD2 TRBJ2-7 NA TRBV6-1 TGTGCCAGCAGTGAAGGACTAGCGGCCCCCTACGAGCAGTACTTC CASSEGLAAPYEQYF
NA TRBJ1-3 many TRBV9 TGTGCCAGCAGCGTAGACGGGGATTTTGGAAACACCATATATTTT CASSVDGDFGNTIYF
NA TRBJ1-1 few TRBV9 TGTGCCAGCAGCGTAGAAAGTAGAGTTGGCACTGAAGCTTTCTTT CASSVESRVGTEAFF
TRBD1 TRBJ2-7 NA TRBV28 TGTGCCATCCAAGGACAGGGGCCGGGCGAGCAGTACTTC CAIQGQGPGEQYF
TRBD2 TRBJ2-5 NA TRBV18 TGTGCCAGCTCACCCGACGAGGGAGGGTCCAGGGAGACCCAGTACTTC CASSPDEGGSRETQYF
TRBD1 TRBJ1-1 NA TRBV27 TGTGCCAGCAGCCGACAGGGTATGGGTACTGAAGCTTTCTTT CASSRQGMGTEAFF
NA TRBJ2-7 NA TRBV4-1 TGCGCCAGCAGCCGAGACGGCTCCTACGAGCAGTACTTC CASSRDGSYEQYF
NA TRBJ2-7 NA TRBV5-6 TGTGCCAGCAGCTCACGGCTAGAGCAGTACTTC CASSSRLEQYF
NA TRBJ1-1 few TRBV7-2 TGTGCCAGCAGCCATTATTCGAGCGGGGGATATGAAGCTTTCTTT CASSHYSSGGYEAFF
TRBD1 TRBJ1-1 NA TRBV30 TGTGCCTGGGACAGGGCTACCGCTGAAGCTTTCTTT CAWDRATAEAFF
TRBD2 TRBJ2-3 NA TRBV5-4 TGTGCCAGCAGACTAGCGGGTAGCACAGATACGCAGTATTTT CASRLAGSTDTQYF
TRBD1 TRBJ1-1 NA TRBV5-5 TGTGCCAGCAGCTTGTTTCCGGCGACAGGGTCGCGCACTGAAGCTTTCTTT CASSLFPATGSRTEAFF
TRBD1 TRBJ1-5 NA TRBV6-5 TGTGCCAGCAGTTCCGACAGGGGGCGGGATCAGCCCCAGCATTTT CASSSDRGRDQPQHF
TRBD1 TRBJ1-1 few TRBV29-1 TGCAGCGTAGCCGACAGGGCTGGCACTGAAGCTTTCTTT CSVADRAGTEAFF
NA TRBJ1-1 NA TRBV19 TGTGCCAGTAGTATAGGGGCCGCGGGTTTTGGGGGTGACACTGAAGCTTTCTTT CASSIGAAGFGGDTEAFF
NA TRBJ2-2 NA TRBV7-9 TGTGCCAGCAGCAACCCTTCAACCGGGGAGCTGTTTTTT CASSNPSTGELFF